The subject of this entry is one T cell receptor beta chain. This sample was included in a study of blood T cell repertoires in COVID-19. Turning to the study itself: Sites in the United States, Italy and Spain provided acute and convalescent COVID-19 samples.

In the original analysis: Amplification from reference gene primers served as the basis for estimated nucleated cell counts. Only in-frame clones appear in the TCRdb table, and some are missing; sequencing was by immunoSEQ multiplex PCR. Clonal size and the V and J genes are those of that table, whereas D and trimming came from the DNA. This table has around 100,000 clones, just over 90% appearing once. Germline loops: CDR1 MNHEY, CDR2 SMNVEV (reference sequence). The CDR3 sequence is 16 residues long. Trimming stripped 3 bases from V and 5 bases from J, with 17 bases between. This TCR derives from a man between 60 and 70 years old with acute or convalescent COVID-19. The chain uses TRBV27 and TRBJ2-1, with D perhaps matching TRBD2 (6 bases). The sequenced material came from peripheral blood. The CDR3 loop reads CASSFRGGLYNNEQFF. The CDR3 coding sequence is TGTGCCAGCAGTTTTCGGGGAGGACTGTACAACAATGAGCAGTTCTTC.